The 15 T cell receptor beta chains below were found in one sample sequenced in a study of OX40 agonist ivuxolimab in advanced cancers. TCRdb keeps only in-frame clones here, not all; method: immunoSEQ multiplex PCR. The sample holds 37,000 or so clones, roughly 80% seen once. Sequences were derived from CD4+ or CD8+ T cells sorted from blood, sampled in a trial of the OX40 agonist ivuxolimab. The receptors come from an adult with an advanced solid tumor such as melanoma, head and neck, liver or kidney cancer.

CDR3 region: CASSRQLAGGREQFF. CDR3 in DNA: TGTGCCAGCAGCCGACAACTAGCGGGGGGGCGGGAGCAGTTCTTC. This rearrangement joins TRBV7-2 to TRBJ2-1; 13 nucleotides line up with TRBD2. V lost 5 bases and J lost 10; bases outside the gene matches: 8. This CDR3 spans 15 amino acids. CDR1 SGHTA and CDR2 FQGNSA come from the germline V gene.

V is TRBV6-1 and J is TRBJ1-3, with D perhaps matching TRBD1 (6 bases). V lost 3 bases, J lost 2 bases, and 8 bases lay in between. This CDR3 is 14 amino acids long. CDR1 and CDR2 from the germline V gene are MNHNS and SASEGT. CDR3 sequence (DNA): TGTGCCAGCAGTGACTGGGGGCCTGGAAACACCATATATTTT. Protein product: CASSDWGPGNTIYF.

The rearrangement joins TRBV9 to TRBJ1-6, with D perhaps TRBD1 (6 bases). Between the trimmed V and J ends, which lost 2 bases and 0 bases, there was a span of 9 bases. The CDR3 is 16 amino acids. Germline values: CDR1 SGDLS, CDR2 YYNGEE. The CDR3 DNA follows: TGTGCCAGCAGCGTTACAGGGAGCTCCTATAATTCACCCCTCCACTTT. Encoded protein: CASSVTGSSYNSPLHF. Combining the CDR3 with reference TRBV9 and TRBJ1-6 gives the whole variable domain DSGVTQTPKHLITATGQRVTLRCSPRSGDLSVYWYQQSLDQGLQFLIQYYNGEERAKGNILERFSAQQFPDLHSELNLSSLELGDSALYFCASSVTGSSYNSPLHFGNGTRLTVT.

The rearrangement links TRBV11-3 to TRBJ2-1; the D call may be TRBD1 or TRBD2 (5 bases each). The germline V and J ends were trimmed by 7 bases and 6 bases, with 16 bases remaining between them. The CDR3 length is 14 residues. Germline lookup yields CDR1 SGHNT and CDR2 YENEEA. The CDR3 nucleotides are TGTGCCAGCAAAGAGGGGCCTGTAAGCAATGAGCAGTTCTTC. Translation gives CASKEGPVSNEQFF.

The CDR3 here is CAAADNLSGNTIYF. CDR3 nucleotide sequence: TGTGCCGCCGCGGACAACCTCTCTGGAAACACCATATATTTT. This chain uses TRBV19 with TRBJ1-3; a weak D match, TRBD1 (5 bases). Trimming left V 11 bases short and J 0 bases short, with 14 bases between. The CDR3 totals 14 residues. The germline V gene has CDR1 LNHDA and CDR2 SQIVND (reference sequence).

V usage is TRBV9 and J usage is TRBJ1-1; D remains ambiguous. The V end lost 3 bases, the J end lost 0 bases, and 12 bases lay between the germline ends. Germline V gene sequence: CDR1 SGDLS, CDR2 YYNGEE. This CDR3 is built from 15 residues. The DNA for the CDR3 is TGTGCCAGCAGCGCAGAGCCTCACATGAACACTGAAGCTTTCTTT. Protein product: CASSAEPHMNTEAFF.

The chain recombines TRBV6-1 with TRBJ2-3; 12 bases are a match to TRBD1. The V and J ends lost 6 bases and 5 bases, in that order; junction bases with no gene match: 6. The CDR3 has 15 residues. Germline-derived CDR1 and CDR2 are MNHNS and SASEGT. CDR3 loop: CASRRDRGPQDTQYF. CDR3 nucleotides: TGTGCCAGCAGGCGGGACAGGGGGCCCCAAGATACGCAGTATTTT.

The rearrangement uses TRBV30 and TRBJ1-6, with 8 bases that match TRBD1. The CDR3 is 16 residues long. Germline-derived CDR1 and CDR2 are GTSNPN and SVGIG (reference sequence). Trimming took 6 bases from V and 6 from J; bases not matched to a gene: 13. CDR3 residues: CACPGLDRVGNSPLHF. The CDR3 nucleotides are TGTGCCTGTCCGGGTCTGGACAGGGTTGGTAATTCACCCCTCCACTTT.

The gene calls are TRBV19 and TRBJ1-1, with D possibly TRBD1 on 6 matching bases. Looked up from germline, CDR1 is LNHDA and CDR2 is SQIVND (reference sequence). This CDR3 region has 14 residues. V lost 2 bases and J 3 bases, leaving 10 bases between the germline ends. CDR3 amino acids: CASSITGTYTEAFF. The CDR3 DNA is TGTGCCAGTAGTATAACAGGGACCTACACTGAAGCTTTCTTT.

V gene TRBV19 combines with J gene TRBJ2-7, with a tentative D call TRBD2 (6 bases). V was cut by 8 bases and J by 7 bases, with 15 bases left in between. The germline CDR1 and CDR2 sequences are LNHDA and SQIVND (reference sequence). CDR3 length equals 12 residues. The CDR3 DNA is TGTGCCAGTGGGGGAGGTTTAGGGGAGCAGTACTTC. As protein: CASGGGLGEQYF.

Notes on this clone: Sequence at one end of the junction differs from germline and may be a read error. The chain carries TRBV12-5 and TRBJ2-3, with TRBD2 matching over 7 bases. The CDR3 has 14 amino acids. Germline-derived CDR1 and CDR2 are LGHNT and FRNRAP. CDR3 DNA sequence: TGTGCTAGTGGCTTGGGACTACCCACAGATACGCAGTATTTT. Residues: CASGLGLPTDTQYF.

The V call is TRBV7-9, the J call TRBJ1-1; no clear D. The germline V gene has CDR1 SEHNR and CDR2 FQNEAQ (reference sequence). CDR3 size: 12 residues. With 3 bases removed from V and 7 bases from J, the gap between germline ends came to 9 bases. CDR3 coding DNA: TGTGCCAGCAGCTTCTTAAGCGGTGAAGCTTTCTTT. Amino acids: CASSFLSGEAFF.

The gene calls are TRBV4-3 and TRBJ2-7, with D perhaps matching TRBD1 (6 bases). Germline V gene lookup returns CDR1 LGHNA and CDR2 YSLEER. The germline V and J ends were trimmed by 0 bases and 2 bases, with 17 bases remaining between them. The CDR3 totals 17 residues. The chain's CDR3 is CASSQEGGSVIPYEQYF. The CDR3 coding sequence is TGCGCCAGCAGCCAAGAAGGGGGTAGCGTGATACCCTACGAGCAGTACTTC.

This clone was seen a single time. This rearrangement joins TRBV7-9 to TRBJ1-5; the D gene is possibly TRBD1 (6 bases). Germline-derived CDR1 and CDR2 are SEHNR and FQNEAQ (reference sequence). CDR3 length: 15 residues. Trimming pared 3 bases from V and 1 base from J, leaving 10 bases between. The CDR3 DNA is TGTGCCAGCAGCTTTGGGGGCTGGAGCAATCAGCCCCAGCATTTT. Protein product: CASSFGGWSNQPQHF.

The J gene is TRBJ1-3, the V gene TRBV23-1; TRBD1 matches 10 bases. TRBV23-1 is reported as an ORF; its role is uncertain. The V and J ends lost 7 bases and 3 bases, in that order; junction bases with no gene match: 15. The CDR3 length is 18 residues. CDR3 residues: CASIHTGTGESGGNTIYF. Written as DNA, the CDR3 is TGCGCCAGCATACATACCGGGACAGGGGAGTCGGGTGGAAACACCATATATTTT.